This entry describes one TCR beta chain. Its antigen is undetermined. The junction had 11 bases not matched to a gene; V was cut back by 5 bases and J by 0 bases. The germline CDR1 and CDR2 sequences are SGHVS and FQNEAQ. The CDR3 loop spans 17 amino acids. Sequencing used immunoSEQ version 4 in survey mode. Using immunoSEQ multiplex PCR, the repertoire was profiled, and TCRdb retains in-frame clones only, with some absent. Among under 40,000 clones listed, roughly 80% were seen once. This sample is drawn from a study of persistence of HIV-infected CD4 T cells. Lysates of CMV-infected fibroblasts at 9.5 to 10 ug/mL stimulated these cells. CD40L-negative CD69-negative CD45RO-high memory CD4+ T cells were sorted as populations depleted of antigen-responding cells. For at least 4 years, plasma HIV-1 RNA was undetectable (<50 copies/mL).

The gene calls are TRBV7-8 and TRBJ1-2, with 8 bases matching TRBD1. The source was CD4+ T cells sorted from PBMCs after roughly 18-hour stimulation, collected from a patient who received antiretroviral therapy. This sequence originates from an adult woman with HIV who was CMV-seropositive. The CDR3 sequence: CASSGGTGANSNYGYTF. CDR3 coding DNA: TGTGCCAGCAGCGGGGGGACAGGCGCAAATTCTAACTATGGCTACACCTTC.